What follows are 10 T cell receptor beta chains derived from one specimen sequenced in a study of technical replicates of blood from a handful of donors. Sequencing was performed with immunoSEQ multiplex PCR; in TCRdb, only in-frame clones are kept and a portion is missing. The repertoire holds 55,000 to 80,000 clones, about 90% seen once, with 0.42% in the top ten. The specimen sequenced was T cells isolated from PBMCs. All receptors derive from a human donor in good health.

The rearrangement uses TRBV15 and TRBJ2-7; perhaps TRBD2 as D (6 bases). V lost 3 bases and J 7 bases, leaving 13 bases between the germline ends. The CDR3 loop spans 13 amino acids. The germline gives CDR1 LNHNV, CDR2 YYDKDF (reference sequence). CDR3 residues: CATSSLLAGEQYF. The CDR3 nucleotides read TGTGCCACCAGCAGCCTGCTGGCGGGGGAGCAGTACTTC.

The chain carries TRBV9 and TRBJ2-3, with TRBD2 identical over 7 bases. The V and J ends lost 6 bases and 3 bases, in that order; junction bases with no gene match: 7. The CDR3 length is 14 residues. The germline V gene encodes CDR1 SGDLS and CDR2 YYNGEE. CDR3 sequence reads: CASIRGSGTDTQYF. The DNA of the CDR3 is TGTGCCAGCATCCGCGGGAGTGGGACAGATACGCAGTATTTT.

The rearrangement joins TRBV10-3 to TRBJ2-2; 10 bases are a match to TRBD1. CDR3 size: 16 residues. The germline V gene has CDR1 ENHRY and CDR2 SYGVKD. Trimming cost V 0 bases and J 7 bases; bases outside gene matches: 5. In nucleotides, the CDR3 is TGTGCCATCAGTGAGTCAAGACAGGGGGCTGACGGGGAGCTGTTTTTT. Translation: CAISESRQGADGELFF.

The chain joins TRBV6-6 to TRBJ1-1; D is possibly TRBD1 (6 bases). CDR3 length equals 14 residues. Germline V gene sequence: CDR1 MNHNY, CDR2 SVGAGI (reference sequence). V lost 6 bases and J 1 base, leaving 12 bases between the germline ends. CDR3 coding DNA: TGTGCCAGCAGCCGTTACAGGGCGAACACTGAAGCTTTCTTT. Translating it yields CASSRYRANTEAFF.

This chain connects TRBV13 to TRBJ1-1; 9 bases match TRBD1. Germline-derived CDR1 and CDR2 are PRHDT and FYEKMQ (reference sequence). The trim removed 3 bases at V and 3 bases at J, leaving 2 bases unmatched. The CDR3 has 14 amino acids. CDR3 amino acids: CASSLGQGYTEAFF. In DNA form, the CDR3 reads TGTGCCAGCAGCTTGGGACAGGGCTACACTGAAGCTTTCTTT.

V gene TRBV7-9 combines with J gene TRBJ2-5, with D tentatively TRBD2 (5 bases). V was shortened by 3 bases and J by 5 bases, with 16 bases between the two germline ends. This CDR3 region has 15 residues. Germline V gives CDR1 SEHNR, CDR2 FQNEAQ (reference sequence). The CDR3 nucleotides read TGTGCCAGCAGCTTGGGTCGCGGGCGTCCGGAGACCCAGTACTTC. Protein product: CASSLGRGRPETQYF.

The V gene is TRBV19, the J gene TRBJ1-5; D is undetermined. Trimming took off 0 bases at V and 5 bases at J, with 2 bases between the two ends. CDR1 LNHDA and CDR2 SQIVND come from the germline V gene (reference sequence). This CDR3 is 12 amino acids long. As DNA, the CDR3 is TGTGCCAGTAGTATAGACGATCAGCCCCAGCATTTT. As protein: CASSIDDQPQHF.

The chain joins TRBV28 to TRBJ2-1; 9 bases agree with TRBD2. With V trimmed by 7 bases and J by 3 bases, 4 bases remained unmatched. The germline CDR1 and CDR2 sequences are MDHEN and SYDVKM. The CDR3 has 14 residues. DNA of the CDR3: TGTGCCAGCACTAGCGGGGCTAACTACAATGAGCAGTTCTTC. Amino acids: CASTSGANYNEQFF.

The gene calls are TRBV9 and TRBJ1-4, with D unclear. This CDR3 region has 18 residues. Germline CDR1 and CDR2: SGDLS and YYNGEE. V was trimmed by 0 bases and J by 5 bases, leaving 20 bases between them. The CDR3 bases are TGTGCCAGCAGCGTAGGAGTCGACATCAGCAAAGGAAATGAAAAACTGTTTTTT. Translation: CASSVGVDISKGNEKLFF.

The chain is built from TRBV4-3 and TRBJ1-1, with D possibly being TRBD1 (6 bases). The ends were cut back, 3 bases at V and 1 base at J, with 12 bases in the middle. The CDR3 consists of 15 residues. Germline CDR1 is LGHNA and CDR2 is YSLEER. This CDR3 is CASSQPGQPNTEAFF. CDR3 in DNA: TGCGCCAGCAGCCAGCCCGGACAGCCGAACACTGAAGCTTTCTTT.